This T cell receptor (beta chain) was retrieved from a study of blood T cell repertoires in COVID-19. On the study more broadly: T cells, B-cell-depleted T cells, or PBMCs provided the cDNA or gDNA that served as material.

J gave up 10 bases and V 0 bases, and 7 bases lay outside the gene matches. Germline V lookup: CDR1 ENHRY, CDR2 SYGVKD. This CDR3 is 15 amino acids long. TCRdb's copy holds only in-frame clones and misses some; the assay was immunoSEQ multiplex PCR. The sample has some 130,000 clones, about 91% seen once; the top ten hold approximately 10%. The V gene is TRBV10-3, the J gene TRBJ2-1; 9 bases match TRBD1. The specimen sequenced was peripheral blood. The origin of this receptor is a man aged 45-65 years with acute or convalescent COVID-19. The CDR3 sequence: CAISESWTGDHEQFF. The CDR3 DNA reads TGTGCCATCAGTGAGTCCTGGACAGGGGATCACGAGCAGTTCTTC.